This TCR beta chain was identified in a study of identical twins. Broader study findings: Abundant beta clonotypes from cord blood had fewer insertions, unlike memory repertoires, which showed none. Out-of-frame alpha sequences shared by twins showed excess low generation probability. Modeled out-of-frame TCR alpha sharing in monozygotic twins fell below observed levels.

TCRdb fed the 5' RACE reads into MiXCR, producing one record per CDR3 protein. The data hold hundreds of thousands of distinct CDR3 sequences, with about 7.5% observed a single time. As to this clonotype: The target antigen is unknown.

Healthy Caucasians were all of the donors. CDR3 length: 13 residues. Germline V gene data show CDR1 as MNHEY and CDR2 as SMNVEV (reference sequence). The V end was cut by 11 bases, the J end by 0 bases, with 13 bases between. This sample was shared with a second study, whose subject was yellow fever vaccine responses in identical twins.

Sample: memory (CD45RO+) T cells sorted from blood. The rearrangement joins TRBV27 to TRBJ1-1; D gene unclear. The origin of this receptor is a woman aged 18-29 years in good health. In nucleotides, the CDR3 is TGTGCCGGCCCCGACGGGCTGAACACTGAAGCTTTCTTT. This sequence encodes CAGPDGLNTEAFF.